The 24 T cell receptor beta chains listed next were all sequenced from one sample in a study of cytomegalovirus exposure and HLA in healthy donors. The PCR was carried out with 60 Vbeta primers and 13 Jbeta primers. Some clones are missing from TCRdb's copy, which holds only in-frame ones; the method was immunoSEQ multiplex PCR. Of some 120,000 clones listed, roughly 80% are singletons. Sequenced material: PBMCs. These receptor sequences come from a man aged 25 to 45 in good health and CMV-seropositive.

The rearrangement joins TRBV15 to TRBJ1-1; tentative D call: TRBD1 (5 bases). The ends were cut back, 1 base at V and 0 bases at J, with 18 bases in the middle. The CDR3 contains 18 residues. Germline V CDR1 and CDR2: LNHNV, YYDKDF (reference sequence). The CDR3: CATSRAPRGSNLNTEAFF. In DNA, the CDR3 is TGTGCCACCAGCAGAGCCCCAAGGGGAAGTAACCTGAACACTGAAGCTTTCTTT.

This chain uses TRBV5-4 with TRBJ2-2; D is ambiguous. V gave up 4 bases and J gave up 0 bases, with 10 bases separating them. The CDR3 sequence is 15 residues long. The germline V gene encodes CDR1 SGHNT and CDR2 YYREEE (reference sequence). Here the CDR3 reads CASSGPETNTGELFF. As DNA, the CDR3 is TGTGCCAGCAGCGGCCCGGAGACGAACACCGGGGAGCTGTTTTTT.

The chain couples TRBV5-1 to TRBJ2-5; 8 nucleotides line up with TRBD2. V dropped 1 base and J dropped 11; count of bases not matched to a gene: 13. The CDR3 contains 15 residues. Germline CDR1 SGHRS, CDR2 YFSETQ. CDR3 amino acids: CASSLFGAGDGEQYF. The CDR3 bases are TGCGCCAGCAGCTTGTTCGGAGCGGGGGATGGGGAGCAGTACTTC.

The chain carries TRBV7-7 and TRBJ2-7; 7 bases are a match to TRBD2. The V and J ends lost 5 bases and 7 bases, in that order; junction bases with no gene match: 11. The CDR3 is made up of 14 amino acids. CDR1 SSHAT and CDR2 FNYEAQ come from the germline V gene (reference sequence). CDR3 residues: CASSPTSARGEQYF. The CDR3 DNA reads as TGTGCCAGCAGCCCCACTAGCGCCCGAGGGGAGCAGTACTTC.

In its sample, this clone was seen a few times. The chain combines TRBV28 with TRBJ2-2; 11 bases agree with TRBD2. V was pared by 3 bases and J by 2 bases, with 8 bases of the junction left unmatched. Germline V gene sequence: CDR1 MDHEN, CDR2 SYDVKM. This CDR3 comprises 18 residues. The CDR3: CASSFSPGTSGNTGELFF. The CDR3 coding sequence is TGTGCCAGCAGTTTTTCCCCCGGGACTAGCGGAAACACCGGGGAGCTGTTTTTT.

This clone was seen more than once but under ten times. The chain has TRBV5-1 and TRBJ1-3, with TRBD1 as a possible D gene (6 bases). Germline assignment: CDR1 SGHRS and CDR2 YFSETQ. V dropped 4 bases and J dropped 1 base, with 12 bases sitting between them. The CDR3 length is 15 residues. CDR3 in amino acids: CASSQTQGSGNTIYF. The CDR3, as DNA: TGCGCCAGCAGCCAAACGCAGGGGTCTGGAAACACCATATATTTT.

The V call is TRBV5-1, the J call TRBJ2-5, with 9 bases aligning to TRBD1. The J segment lost 10 bases and the V segment lost 4 bases, leaving 11 bases of the junction unmatched. Germline V gene sequence: CDR1 SGHRS, CDR2 YFSETQ. This CDR3 contains 14 residues. CDR3 protein: CASSPGTGTIGQYF. Here the CDR3 DNA reads TGCGCCAGCAGCCCAGGGACAGGGACCATAGGCCAGTACTTC.

V gene TRBV7-7 combines with J gene TRBJ2-1; 8 bases agree with TRBD2. V was pared by 5 bases and J by 3 bases, with 6 bases of the junction left unmatched. This CDR3 is 15 amino acids long. In germline, CDR1 is SSHAT, CDR2 FNYEAQ (reference sequence). This chain's CDR3 is CASSPIAGHYNEQFF. CDR3 in DNA: TGTGCCAGCAGCCCCATAGCGGGACACTACAATGAGCAGTTCTTC.

This clone appeared a single time. The rearrangement links TRBV2 to TRBJ2-5, with D perhaps TRBD1 (5 bases). Per the germline V gene, CDR1 is SNHLY and CDR2 is FYNNEI. V was clipped by 4 bases and J by 3 bases, with 12 bases between them. This CDR3 spans 14 amino acids. The chain's CDR3 is CASSGPTVKETQYF. The CDR3 DNA is TGTGCCAGCAGTGGGCCGACAGTGAAAGAGACCCAGTACTTC.

The gene calls are TRBV6-5 and TRBJ1-1; TRBD1 agrees at 7 bases. J lost 0 bases, V lost 0 bases, and 4 bases had no gene match. The V gene's germline CDR1 is MNHEY and CDR2 SVGAGI. The CDR3 runs 16 residues. The chain's CDR3 is CASSYSRGDMNTEAFF. DNA of the CDR3: TGTGCCAGCAGTTACTCCAGGGGGGACATGAACACTGAAGCTTTCTTT.

Worth noting for this clone: The junction departs from germline at one end; a sequencing error may be responsible. V gene TRBV7-9 combines with J gene TRBJ1-1; perhaps TRBD1 as D (6 bases). Germline V lookup: CDR1 SEHNR, CDR2 FQNEAQ (reference sequence). The CDR3 extends over 14 amino acids. CDR3 sequence reads: CSSSQNRVWTEAFF. CDR3 nucleotides: TGTTCCAGCAGCCAAAACAGGGTTTGGACTGAAGCTTTCTTT.

This CDR3 reads CASSFSPLDSYGYTF. In nucleotides, the CDR3 is TGTGCCAGCAGCTTCAGCCCCCTAGACTCTTATGGCTACACCTTC. The chain employs TRBV6-5 and TRBJ1-2; D is unresolved. The V and J ends lost 6 bases and 5 bases respectively, with 19 bases between them. The CDR3 consists of 15 residues. Germline V lookup: CDR1 MNHEY, CDR2 SVGAGI.

This clone was seen just once. The CDR3 reads CASYRGATNEKLFF. CDR3 DNA sequence: TGTGCCAGCTACCGGGGGGCAACTAATGAAAAACTGTTTTTT. The J gene is TRBJ1-4, the V gene TRBV18; D perhaps matches TRBD1 (5 bases). This CDR3 contains 14 residues. V lost 7 bases and J 0 bases, leaving 9 bases between the germline ends. Germline values: CDR1 KGHSH, CDR2 LQKENI.

With respect to this clone: Other DNA variants within this sample encode the same CDR3. The chain is built from TRBV5-1 and TRBJ1-1; D is unclear. The V end lost 0 bases, the J end lost 2 bases, and 5 bases lay between the germline ends. The CDR3 loop spans 13 amino acids. Germline V gives CDR1 SGHRS, CDR2 YFSETQ. The chain's CDR3 is CASSLAGNTEAFF. The CDR3 coding sequence is TGCGCCAGCAGCTTGGCGGGTAACACTGAAGCTTTCTTT. Complete variable domain (other parts from reference TRBV5-1 and TRBJ1-1): KAGVTQTPRYLIKTRGQQVTLSCSPISGHRSVSWYQQTPGQGLQFLFEYFSETQRNKGNFPGRFSGRQFSNSRSEMNVSTLELGDSALYLCASSLAGNTEAFFGQGTRLTVV.

The chain recombines TRBV5-4 with TRBJ2-2; D may be TRBD1 (5 bases). Per the germline V gene, CDR1 is SGHNT and CDR2 is YYREEE (reference sequence). The CDR3 contains 14 residues. V was clipped by 2 bases and J by 3 bases, with 8 bases between them. The CDR3 DNA reads as TGTGCCAGCAGCTTACGACAGTACACCGGGGAGCTGTTTTTT. Encoded protein: CASSLRQYTGELFF.

The genes are TRBV19 and TRBJ1-5; the match to TRBD1 covers 8 bases. The trim removed 6 bases at V and 6 bases at J, leaving 7 bases unmatched. Germline CDR1 LNHDA, CDR2 SQIVND (reference sequence). This CDR3 comprises 14 residues. CDR3 sequence reads: CASSPDREVQPQHF. DNA of the CDR3: TGTGCCAGTAGCCCGGACAGGGAGGTTCAGCCCCAGCATTTT.

This rearrangement joins TRBV5-4 to TRBJ2-5; no reliable D call. V gave up 4 bases and J gave up 5 bases, with 18 bases separating them. The CDR3 totals 15 residues. Germline V gene data show CDR1 as SGHNT and CDR2 as YYREEE (reference sequence). The DNA for the CDR3 is TGTGCCAGCAGCAGTTCTCAGTTCCCCCACGAGACCCAGTACTTC. The encoded protein is CASSSSQFPHETQYF.

The chain carries TRBV18 and TRBJ2-7, with 9 bases fitting TRBD1. V gave up 2 bases and J gave up 3 bases; unmatched junction bases: 5. CDR1 and CDR2 (germline): KGHSH, LQKENI. The CDR3 runs to 15 residues. The DNA of the CDR3 is TGTGCCAGCTCACCAGGGACAGGGAACCTCTACGAGCAGTACGTC. Amino acid sequence: CASSPGTGNLYEQYV.

CDR3 sequence (DNA): TGTGCCAGCAGTGGGGGAGCGGGGGGGCGGTATGTCGATACGCAGTATTTT. Its protein product is CASSGGAGGRYVDTQYF. This chain connects TRBV25-1 to TRBJ2-3; TRBD2 matches at 10 bases. Trimming at V came to 4 bases and at J to 6 bases, leaving 13 bases not matched to a gene. In germline, CDR1 is MGHDK, CDR2 SYGVNS. This CDR3 comprises 17 residues.

The chain couples TRBV19 to TRBJ2-1, with TRBD2 matching 11 bases. The length of the CDR3 is 17 residues. V lost 3 bases, J lost 4 bases, and 8 bases stayed unmatched. From germline, CDR1 is LNHDA and CDR2 SQIVND (reference sequence). This CDR3 is CASSMTRTSGYYNEQFF. The CDR3 DNA sequence: TGTGCCAGTAGTATGACCCGGACTAGCGGGTATTACAATGAGCAGTTCTTC.

The chain links TRBV27 to TRBJ1-2; 9 bases map to TRBD1. After removal of 9 bases from V and 3 bases from J, the junction contained 11 bases not matched to a gene. Germline V lookup: CDR1 MNHEY, CDR2 SMNVEV (reference sequence). CDR3 length: 15 amino acids. The CDR3 spells CASRPGTGSDYGYTF. In nucleotides, the CDR3 is TGTGCCAGTAGACCCGGGACAGGGTCTGACTATGGCTACACCTTC.

In its sample, this clone was seen a few times. This rearrangement joins TRBV18 to TRBJ2-7; 7 positions match TRBD2. V lost 6 bases to trimming and J lost 2 bases; unmatched junction nucleotides: 4. Germline CDR1 is KGHSH and CDR2 is LQKENI. This CDR3 contains 13 residues. CDR3 region: CASSESGAYEQYV. CDR3 sequence (DNA): TGTGCCAGCTCGGAGAGCGGGGCCTACGAGCAGTACGTC.

The genes are TRBV11-2 and TRBJ2-5; 10 positions match TRBD2. This CDR3 has 16 residues. V was clipped by 2 bases and J by 5 bases; unmatched bases: 8. The V gene's germline CDR1 is SGHAT and CDR2 FQNNGV. As DNA, the CDR3 is TGTGCCAGCAGCTTAATGAGCGGGGGGGCCTTTGAGACCCAGTACTTC. Its translation: CASSLMSGGAFETQYF.

This clone was counted only a few times. This chain uses TRBV6-4 with TRBJ1-1, with D unresolved. Germline V gives CDR1 MRHNA, CDR2 SNTAGT. The CDR3 is made up of 13 amino acids. The V gene lost 2 bases and the J gene lost 1 base, with 5 bases spanning the gap. The CDR3 region has the DNA TGTGCCAGCAGTGACGAGGAGAACACTGAAGCTTTCTTT. The encoded protein is CASSDEENTEAFF.